This is a list of T cell receptor beta chains from one sample in a study of vaccination and CD4 T cells after COVID-19. TCRdb reanalysed the PCR reads using MiXCR and keeps one entry per CDR3 protein. Among 15,000 to 17,000 distinct CDR3 sequences, 40% to 50% were seen once, and the ten largest hold roughly a sixth. Antigens for these TCRs are unknown. The sample consisted of CD4+ T cells from blood, cultured in vitro, taken before SARS-CoV-2 vaccination. The receptors were gathered from a human donor who had recovered from COVID-19. Each CDR3 is given with its conserved first and last residue. Fields, in order: J gene, CDR3 length, V gene, CDR3 protein.

TRBJ1-6 14 TRBV12-3/TRBV12-4 CASSRTADNSPLHF
TRBJ2-7 13 TRBV5-1 CASTLGGAYEQYF
TRBJ1-4 14 TRBV12-3/TRBV12-4 CASSPRTAGEKLFF
TRBJ2-3 15 TRBV27 CASSPPFTRPHTQYF
TRBJ1-3 16 TRBV3-1 CASSQDTGYSGNTIYF
TRBJ1-1 12 TRBV28 CASSITRGQAFF
TRBJ2-2 16 TRBV6-4 CASSEGSGSDTGELFF
TRBJ2-3 15 TRBV27 CASSSAGLPADTQYF
TRBJ2-3 15 TRBV5-4 CASIHGRQVLDTQYF
TRBJ2-3 15 TRBV20-1 CSANGRGSRTDTQYF
TRBJ2-3 12 TRBV7-9 CASRPRSDTQYF
TRBJ2-7 15 TRBV19 CASRRIAGGSYEQYF
TRBJ1-6 16 TRBV20-1 CSARGDSLGTNSPLHF
TRBJ2-7 17 TRBV10-3 CAISEMGGLESSYEQYF
TRBJ1-2 11 TRBV10-3 CAISDSYGYTF
TRBJ1-6 20 TRBV7-9 CASSLPESSMGQELGSPLHF
TRBJ2-1 14 TRBV7-3 CASSQGAESNEQFF
TRBJ2-6 18 TRBV24-1 CATSDGIQGAAGANVLTF
TRBJ2-3 17 TRBV20-1 CSARAAGVAGQTDTQYF
TRBJ2-1 18 TRBV5-4 CASSSKGPGQNFYNEQFF
TRBJ2-5 13 TRBV28 CASRPGPQETQYF
TRBJ1-2 17 TRBV10-3 CAISAGTGKTSRDGYTF
TRBJ1-5 15 TRBV7-8 CASSRSGQVSQPQHF
TRBJ1-5 15 TRBV20-1 CSARPGGQEAQPQHF
TRBJ1-2 15 TRBV5-1 CASAAGGSSFYGYTF
TRBJ2-5 16 TRBV7-2 CASSPLFGTDQETQYF
TRBJ1-1 11 TRBV4-1 CASSQAGQAFF
TRBJ2-3 15 TRBV7-2 CASSLQAGGTDTQYF
TRBJ1-5 14 TRBV7-2 CASSLTGFNQPQHF
TRBJ2-1 14 TRBV10-3 CAISPSAQTGEQFF
TRBJ2-7 14 TRBV19 CASRASGSSYEQYF
TRBJ1-4 14 TRBV28 CASRSPGANEKLFF
TRBJ2-5 15 TRBV7-2 CASSFGLGYQETQYF
TRBJ1-5 16 TRBV19 CASSLTGWGLNQPQHF
TRBJ2-3 17 TRBV5-4 CASSLRLAGGPTDTQYF
TRBJ1-6 13 TRBV19 CASGQGHNSPLHF
TRBJ2-3 15 TRBV7-2 CASSLATGSTDTQYF
TRBJ1-1 13 TRBV21-1 CASSKTGDTEAFF
TRBJ2-7 14 TRBV3-1 CASSHTGTSSAQYF
TRBJ1-2 14 TRBV20-1 CSASRDRGDYGYTF
TRBJ2-3 17 TRBV27 CASSRITGGARTDTQYF
TRBJ1-1 16 TRBV7-6 CASSSGRGTGNTEAFF
TRBJ2-2 17 TRBV20-1 CSATHGTSGRYTGELFF
TRBJ1-2 16 TRBV18 CASSPPTYTANYGYTF
TRBJ2-3 16 TRBV20-1 CSARGSGRASTDTQYF
TRBJ2-3 18 TRBV5-4 CASRGGLAGASGADTQYF
TRBJ1-6 15 TRBV20-1 CSAPAGTVESSPLHF
TRBJ2-3 15 TRBV20-1 CSARDFEVYTDTQYF
TRBJ2-1 15 TRBV6-1 CASTTSGTAYNEQFF
TRBJ1-6 15 TRBV20-1 CSASSSGRGHSPLHF
TRBJ2-5 16 TRBV28 CASRHPSSGSGETQYF
TRBJ1-2 13 TRBV6-1 CASRPDFRYGYTF
TRBJ2-5 16 TRBV11-2 CASSGRTSGTQETQYF
TRBJ1-5 13 TRBV20-1 CSARWALNQPQHF